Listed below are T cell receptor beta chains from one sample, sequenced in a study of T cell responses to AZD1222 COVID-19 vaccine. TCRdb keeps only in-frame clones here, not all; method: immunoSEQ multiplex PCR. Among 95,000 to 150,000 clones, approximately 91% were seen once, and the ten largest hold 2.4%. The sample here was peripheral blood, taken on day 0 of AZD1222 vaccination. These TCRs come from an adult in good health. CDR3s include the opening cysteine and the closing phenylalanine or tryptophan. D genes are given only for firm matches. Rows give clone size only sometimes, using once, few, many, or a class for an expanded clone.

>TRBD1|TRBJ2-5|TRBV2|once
CASRGTGGAPSYF
TGTGCCAGCAGGGGGACAGGGGGCGCCCCCTCGTACTTC
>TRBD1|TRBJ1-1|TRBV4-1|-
CASSRDRGRSEAFF
TGCGCCAGCAGCCGGGACAGGGGAAGGTCTGAAGCTTTCTTT
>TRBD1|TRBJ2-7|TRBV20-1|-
CSASGTATYEQYF
TGCAGTGCTAGTGGGACAGCTACCTACGAGCAGTACTTC
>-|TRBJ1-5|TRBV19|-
CASTQNMAARTFNQPQHF
TGTGCCAGTACCCAAAACATGGCGGCGCGCACCTTCAATCAGCCCCAGCATTTT
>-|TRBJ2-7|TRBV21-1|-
CASSKVAGYEQYF
TGTGCCAGCAGCAAAGTGGCGGGCTACGAGCAGTACTTC
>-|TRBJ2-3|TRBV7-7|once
CASSLTLSTDTQYF
TGTGCTAGCAGCTTGACCCTTAGCACAGATACGCAGTATTTT
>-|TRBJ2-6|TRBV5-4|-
CASTNGAQGPLGANVLTF
TGTGCCAGCACCAACGGAGCACAGGGCCCGCTCGGGGCCAACGTCCTGACTTTC
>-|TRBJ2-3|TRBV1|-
CTSSYILAVVPDTQYF
TGCACCAGCAGCTATATTCTAGCGGTTGTCCCAGATACGCAGTATTTT
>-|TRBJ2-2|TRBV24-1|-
CATSVQGGTGELFF
TGTGCCACCAGTGTCCAGGGGGGAACCGGGGAGCTGTTTTTT
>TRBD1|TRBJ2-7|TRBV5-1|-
CASSLAGQPYEQYF
TGCGCCAGCAGCTTGGCGGGACAGCCCTACGAGCAGTACTTC
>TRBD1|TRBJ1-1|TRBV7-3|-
CASSLRGQGATEAFF
TGTGCCAGCAGCCTGAGGGGTCAGGGGGCCACTGAAGCTTTCTTT
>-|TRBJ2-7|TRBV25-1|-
CASSELATYEQYF
TGTGCCAGCAGTGAACTGGCTACCTACGAGCAGTACTTC
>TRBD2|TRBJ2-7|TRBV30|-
CAWSLEGLAGGGYEQYF
TGTGCCTGGAGTCTTGAGGGGCTAGCGGGAGGTGGGTACGAGCAGTACTTC
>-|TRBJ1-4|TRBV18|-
CASSLKTNEKLFF
TGTGCCAGCTCACTCAAGACTAATGAAAAACTGTTTTTT
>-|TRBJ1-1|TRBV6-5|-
CASSHDSPPEAFF
TGTGCCAGCAGTCACGACAGTCCCCCTGAGGCTTTCTTT
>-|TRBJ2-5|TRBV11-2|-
CASSPPAGKETQYF
TGTGCCAGCAGCCCCCCGGCGGGGAAAGAGACCCAGTACTTC
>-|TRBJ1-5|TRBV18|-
CASSPGLDSRNQPQHF
TGTGCCAGCTCACCAGGCCTGGACAGCCGAAATCAGCCCCAGCATTTT